The next 14 T cell receptor beta chains were all read from a single sample in a study of shared clonotypes between healthy human individuals. Profiled with immunoSEQ multiplex PCR; TCRdb holds only in-frame clones, not every one. The repertoire holds roughly 680,000 clones, with 72% as singletons. Sequencing used memory CD4+ T cells sorted from blood. Sample subset: CD45RA-negative fraction. These receptor sequences come from a woman younger than 45 in good health.

To note about this clone: A single base separates this from a much larger clone, so it may be a read error. The sample holds other DNA sequences that translate to the same CDR3. The V call is TRBV11-2, the J call TRBJ2-5; D is uncertain. V lost 5 bases and J lost 5, with 6 bases in between. The CDR3 is 11 amino acids. CDR1 SGHAT and CDR2 FQNNGV come from the germline V gene. The CDR3 loop is CASSPKETQYF. The DNA of the CDR3 is TGTGCCAGCAGCCCTAAGGAGACCCAGTACTTC. The variable domain in full, with the rest retrieved from reference TRBV11-2 and TRBJ2-5, is EAGVAQSPRYKIIEKRQSVAFWCNPISGHATLYWYQQILGQGPKLLIQFQNNGVVDDSQLPKDRFSAERLKGVDSTLKIQPAKLEDSAVYLCASSPKETQYFGPGTRLLVL.

This chain joins TRBV4-2 and TRBJ2-5; D tentatively reads TRBD1 or TRBD2 (6 bases each). The CDR3 extends over 17 amino acids. V was shortened by 4 bases and J by 5 bases, with 23 bases between the two germline ends. Looked up from germline, CDR1 is LGHNA and CDR2 is YNFKEQ. This CDR3 is CASSPPRRGEGGETQYF. In DNA form, the CDR3 reads TGTGCCAGCAGCCCCCCCCGACGCGGTGAAGGGGGGGAGACCCAGTACTTC.

A word on this clone: Relative to the germline gene, one junction end is altered; a read error may explain this. The rearrangement links TRBV5-6 to TRBJ2-2, with unresolved D. The CDR3 extends over 13 amino acids. CDR1 and CDR2 from the germline V gene are SGHDT and YYEEEE. In nucleotides, the CDR3 is TGTGCCAGCAGCTTGCGCCCTGGTGGCAGGCTGGTTTTT. Translating it yields CASSLRPGGRLVF.

This chain uses TRBV11-3 with TRBJ2-7; D is undetermined. The germline V and J ends were trimmed by 2 bases and 3 bases, with 8 bases remaining between them. The CDR3 covers 13 residues. Per the germline V gene, CDR1 is SGHNT and CDR2 is YENEEA. DNA of the CDR3: TGTGCCAGCAGCTTAAACAGCAACTACGAGCAGTACTTC. Translating it yields CASSLNSNYEQYF.

This clone has a count of ten or more. J is TRBJ2-2 and V is TRBV5-4, with 7 bases that match TRBD1. Per the germline V gene, CDR1 is SGHNT and CDR2 is YYREEE (reference sequence). J gave up 3 bases and V 4 bases, and 6 bases lay outside the gene matches. The CDR3 contains 15 residues. The CDR3 nucleotides are TGTGCCAGCAGCGTTGACAGGGACGACACCGGGGAGCTGTTTTTT. Translated: CASSVDRDDTGELFF.

The genes are TRBV28 and TRBJ2-5; a possible D gene is TRBD2 (5 bases). Trimming removed 3 bases at V and 5 bases at J, with 13 bases between. The CDR3 runs to 14 residues. CDR1 and CDR2 from the germline V gene are MDHEN and SYDVKM. CDR3 sequence (DNA): TGTGCCAGCAGTTTCCGGGATCGAGGGGAGACCCAGTACTTC. It translates to CASSFRDRGETQYF.

The chain uses TRBV7-6 and TRBJ2-1; 11 bases are a match to TRBD2. The CDR3 extends over 19 amino acids. Germline CDR1 SGHVS, CDR2 FNYEAQ. V lost 5 bases, J lost 3 bases, and 15 bases stayed unmatched. The CDR3 coding sequence is TGTGCCAGCAGCCCGGCCGGGACTAGCGGCGGCGGGGGCTACAATGAGCAGTTCTTC. This translates into CASSPAGTSGGGGYNEQFF.

This chain connects TRBV7-9 to TRBJ2-7; D not certain. V lost 6 bases, J lost 5 bases, and 20 bases lay in between. Germline CDR1 is SEHNR and CDR2 is FQNEAQ (reference sequence). This CDR3 comprises 15 residues. In DNA, the CDR3 is TGTGCCAGCAGTAAATCCGGGTCTTACATTCACGAGCAGTACTTC. Residues: CASSKSGSYIHEQYF.

This chain joins TRBV6-1 and TRBJ1-4; D is perhaps TRBD1 (5 bases). CDR3 length equals 15 residues. Deletions cut 4 bases from V and 8 bases from J, with 17 bases between. Germline values: CDR1 MNHNS, CDR2 SASEGT. The CDR3 sequence: CASSVQRGVREKLFF. CDR3 coding DNA: TGTGCCAGCAGTGTCCAAAGGGGAGTCAGAGAAAAACTGTTTTTT.

This clone was seen repeatedly, ten times or more. The V and J genes are TRBV5-4 and TRBJ2-7, with D possibly being TRBD1 (5 bases). The germline CDR1 and CDR2 sequences are SGHNT and YYREEE (reference sequence). The CDR3 is made up of 13 amino acids. V was cut by 4 bases and J by 1 base, with 9 bases left in between. Written as DNA, the CDR3 is TGTGCCAGCAGCCGGGCAGGGTCCTACGAGCAGTACTTC. Protein: CASSRAGSYEQYF.

The chain recombines TRBV27 with TRBJ1-6; TRBD1 agrees at 8 bases. With 5 bases clipped from V and 9 bases from J, the junction kept 9 bases outside the gene matches. Germline assignment: CDR1 MNHEY and CDR2 SMNVEV (reference sequence). This CDR3 region has 15 residues. CDR3 coding DNA: TGTGCCAGCAGTCCCGGGACAGGTCGGAGTTCACCCCTCCACTTT. Its translation is CASSPGTGRSSPLHF.

The chain is built from TRBV28 and TRBJ1-1; D is undetermined. Germline CDR1 reads MDHEN; CDR2 reads SYDVKM. This CDR3 has 13 amino acids. The V end was cut by 7 bases, the J end by 4 bases, with 13 bases between. As DNA, the CDR3 is TGTGCCAGCACCCGGCCCCATGGCACTGAAGCTTTCTTT. It specifies CASTRPHGTEAFF.

This chain links TRBV7-9 with TRBJ2-1; D may be TRBD2 (6 bases). Germline CDR1 SEHNR, CDR2 FQNEAQ (reference sequence). The CDR3 runs 14 residues. Trimming shortened V by 5 bases and J by 3 bases, and 11 bases separated the two germline ends. The CDR3 is CASSDRDFYNEQFF. For the CDR3, the DNA is TGTGCCAGCAGCGACCGGGACTTCTACAATGAGCAGTTCTTC.

On this clone: Being one base from a much bigger clone, this may be a read error. V usage is TRBV7-2 and J usage is TRBJ1-1; D uncertain. Trimming stripped 1 base from V and 1 base from J, with 1 base between. The germline gives CDR1 SGHTA, CDR2 FQGNSA. The CDR3 runs to 12 residues. DNA of the CDR3: TGTGCCAGCAGCTTAGAGAACACTGAAGCTTTCTTT. Translated: CASSLENTEAFF.